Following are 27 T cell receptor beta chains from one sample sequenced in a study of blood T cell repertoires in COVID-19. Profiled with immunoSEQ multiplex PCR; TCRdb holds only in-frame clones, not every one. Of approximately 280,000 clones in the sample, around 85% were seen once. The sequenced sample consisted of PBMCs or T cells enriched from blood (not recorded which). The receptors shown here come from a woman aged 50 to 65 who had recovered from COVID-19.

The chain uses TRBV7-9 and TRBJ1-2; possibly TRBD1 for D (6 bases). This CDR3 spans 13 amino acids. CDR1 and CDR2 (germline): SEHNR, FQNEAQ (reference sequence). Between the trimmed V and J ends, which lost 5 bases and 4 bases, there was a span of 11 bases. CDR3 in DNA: TGTGCCAGCAGCCCGGACAGTAGCTATGGCTACACCTTC. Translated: CASSPDSSYGYTF.

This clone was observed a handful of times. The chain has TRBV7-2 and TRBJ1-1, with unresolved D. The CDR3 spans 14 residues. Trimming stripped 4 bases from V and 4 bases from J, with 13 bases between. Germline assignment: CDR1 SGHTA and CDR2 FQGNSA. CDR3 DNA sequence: TGTGCCAGCAGCTACCTGGACTGGAGCACTGAAGCTTTCTTT. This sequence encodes CASSYLDWSTEAFF.

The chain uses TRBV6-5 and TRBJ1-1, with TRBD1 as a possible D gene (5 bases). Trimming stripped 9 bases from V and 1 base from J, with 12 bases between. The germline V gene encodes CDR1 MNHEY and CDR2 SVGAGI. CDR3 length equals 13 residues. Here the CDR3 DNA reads TGTGCCAGTTGTCGGACACCGAACACTGAAGCTTTCTTT. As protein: CASCRTPNTEAFF.

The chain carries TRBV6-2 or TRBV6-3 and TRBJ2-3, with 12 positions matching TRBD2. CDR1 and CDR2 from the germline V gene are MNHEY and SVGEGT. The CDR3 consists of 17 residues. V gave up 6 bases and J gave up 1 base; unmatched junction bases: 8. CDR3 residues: CASSYQGLAGRTDTQYF. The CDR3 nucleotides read TGTGCCAGCAGCTATCAAGGACTAGCGGGGCGCACAGATACGCAGTATTTT.

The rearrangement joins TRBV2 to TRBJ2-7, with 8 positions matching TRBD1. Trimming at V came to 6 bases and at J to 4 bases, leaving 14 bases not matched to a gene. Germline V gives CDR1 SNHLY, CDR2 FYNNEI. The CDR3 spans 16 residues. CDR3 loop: CASRPLLQGAFYEQYF. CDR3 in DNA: TGTGCCAGCAGGCCACTTTTGCAGGGGGCATTTTACGAGCAGTACTTC. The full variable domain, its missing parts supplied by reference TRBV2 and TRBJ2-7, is EPEVTQTPSHQVTQMGQEVILRCVPISNHLYFYWYRQILGQKVEFLVSFYNNEISEKSEIFDDQFSVERPDGSNFTLKIRSTKLEDSAMYFCASRPLLQGAFYEQYFGPGTRLTVT.

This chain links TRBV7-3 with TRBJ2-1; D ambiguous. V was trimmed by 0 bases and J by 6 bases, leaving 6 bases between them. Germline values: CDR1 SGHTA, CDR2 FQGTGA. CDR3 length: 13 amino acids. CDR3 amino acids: CASSLTLVNEQFF. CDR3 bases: TGTGCCAGCAGCTTAACTCTTGTCAATGAGCAGTTCTTC.

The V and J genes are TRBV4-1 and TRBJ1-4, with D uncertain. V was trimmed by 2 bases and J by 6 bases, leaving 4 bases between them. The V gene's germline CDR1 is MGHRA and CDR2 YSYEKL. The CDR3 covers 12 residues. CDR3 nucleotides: TGCGCCAGCAGCCAACCCTATGAAAAACTGTTTTTT. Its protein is CASSQPYEKLFF.

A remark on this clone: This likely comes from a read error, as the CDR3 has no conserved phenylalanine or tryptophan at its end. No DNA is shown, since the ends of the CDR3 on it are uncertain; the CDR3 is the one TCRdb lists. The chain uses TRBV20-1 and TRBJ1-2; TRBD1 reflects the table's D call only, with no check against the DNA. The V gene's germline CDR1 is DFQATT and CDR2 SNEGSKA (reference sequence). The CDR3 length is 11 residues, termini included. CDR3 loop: CSARPRQVPVV.

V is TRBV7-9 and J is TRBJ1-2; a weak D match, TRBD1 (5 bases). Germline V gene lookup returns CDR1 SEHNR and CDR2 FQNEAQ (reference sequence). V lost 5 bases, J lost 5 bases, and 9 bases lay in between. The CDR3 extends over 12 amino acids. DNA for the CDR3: TGTGCCAGCAGCCTGACAGAGTATGGCTACACCTTC. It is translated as CASSLTEYGYTF. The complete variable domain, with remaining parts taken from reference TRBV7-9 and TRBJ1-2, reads DTGVSQNPRHKITKRGQNVTFRCDPISEHNRLYWYRQTLGQGPEFLTYFQNEAQLEKSRLLSDRFSAERPKGSFSTLEIQRTEQGDSAMYLCASSLTEYGYTFGSGTRLTVV.

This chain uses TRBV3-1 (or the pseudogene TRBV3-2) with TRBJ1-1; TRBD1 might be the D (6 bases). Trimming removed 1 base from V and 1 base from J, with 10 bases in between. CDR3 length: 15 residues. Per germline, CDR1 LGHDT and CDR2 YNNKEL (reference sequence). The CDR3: CASSQVRTENTEAFF. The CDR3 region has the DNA TGTGCCAGCAGCCAAGTAAGGACAGAGAACACTGAAGCTTTCTTT.

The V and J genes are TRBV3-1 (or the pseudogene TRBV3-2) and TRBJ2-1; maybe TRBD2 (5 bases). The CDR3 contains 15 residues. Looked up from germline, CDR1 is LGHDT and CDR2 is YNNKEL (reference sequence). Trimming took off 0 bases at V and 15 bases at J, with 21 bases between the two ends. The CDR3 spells CASSQDDGKIRAPFF. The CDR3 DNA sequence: TGTGCCAGCAGCCAAGACGACGGGAAGATTAGAGCTCCGTTCTTC.

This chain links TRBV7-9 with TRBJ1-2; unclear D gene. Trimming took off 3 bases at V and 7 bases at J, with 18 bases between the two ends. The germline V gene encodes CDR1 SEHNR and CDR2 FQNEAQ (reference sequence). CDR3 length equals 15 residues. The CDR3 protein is CASSFRQSGDVGYTF. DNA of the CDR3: TGTGCCAGCAGCTTCCGTCAGTCCGGGGATGTTGGCTACACCTTC.

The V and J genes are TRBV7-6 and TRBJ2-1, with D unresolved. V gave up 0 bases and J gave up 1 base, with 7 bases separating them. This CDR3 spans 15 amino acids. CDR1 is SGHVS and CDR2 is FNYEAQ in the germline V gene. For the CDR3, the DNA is TGTGCCAGCAGCTTAGCCAGGCTGTCCTACAATGAGCAGTTCTTC. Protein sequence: CASSLARLSYNEQFF.

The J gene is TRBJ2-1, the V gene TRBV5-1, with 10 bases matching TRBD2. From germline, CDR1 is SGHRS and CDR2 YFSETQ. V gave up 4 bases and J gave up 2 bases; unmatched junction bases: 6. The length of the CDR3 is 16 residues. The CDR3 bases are TGCGCCAGCAGCCAAATGACTAGCGGGCCCTACAATGAGCAGTTCTTC. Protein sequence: CASSQMTSGPYNEQFF.

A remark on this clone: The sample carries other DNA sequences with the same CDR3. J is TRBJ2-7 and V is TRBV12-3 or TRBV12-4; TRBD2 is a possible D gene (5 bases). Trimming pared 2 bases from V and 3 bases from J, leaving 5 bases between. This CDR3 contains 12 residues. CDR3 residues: CASSLRGYEQYF. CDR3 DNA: TGTGCCAGCAGTTTACGGGGCTACGAGCAGTACTTC.

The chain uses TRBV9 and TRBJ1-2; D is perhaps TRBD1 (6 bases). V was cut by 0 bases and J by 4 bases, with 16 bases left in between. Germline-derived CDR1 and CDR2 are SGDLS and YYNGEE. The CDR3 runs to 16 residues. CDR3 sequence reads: CASSVEVGGQLYGYTF. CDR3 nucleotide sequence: TGTGCCAGCAGCGTAGAGGTCGGAGGACAGCTCTATGGCTACACCTTC.

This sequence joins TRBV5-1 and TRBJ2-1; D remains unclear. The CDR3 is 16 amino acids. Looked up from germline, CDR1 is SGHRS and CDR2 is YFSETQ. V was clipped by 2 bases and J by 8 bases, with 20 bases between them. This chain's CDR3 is CASSLQTRGGPDEQFF. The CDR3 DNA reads TGCGCCAGCAGCTTACAAACTCGCGGCGGTCCCGATGAGCAGTTCTTC.

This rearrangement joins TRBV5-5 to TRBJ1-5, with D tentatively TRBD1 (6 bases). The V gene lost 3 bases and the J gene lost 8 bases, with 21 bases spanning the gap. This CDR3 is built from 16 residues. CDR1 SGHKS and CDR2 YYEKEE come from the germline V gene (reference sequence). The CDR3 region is CASSSALGGGGEPQHF. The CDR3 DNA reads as TGTGCCAGCAGCTCCGCCCTGGGTGGGGGCGGAGAGCCCCAGCATTTT.

DNA for the CDR3: TGTGCCTGGACCGGGTGGGGCGAAGCTTTCTTT. Translating gives CAWTGWGEAFF. The chain is built from TRBV30 and TRBJ1-1, with TRBD1 as a possible D gene (5 bases). Trimming pared 4 bases from V and 8 bases from J, leaving 11 bases between. The CDR3 sequence is 11 residues long. In germline, CDR1 is GTSNPN, CDR2 SVGIG (reference sequence).

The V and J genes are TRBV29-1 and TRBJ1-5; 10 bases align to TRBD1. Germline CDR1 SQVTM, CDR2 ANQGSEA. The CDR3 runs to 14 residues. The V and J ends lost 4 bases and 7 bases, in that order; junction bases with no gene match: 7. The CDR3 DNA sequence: TGCAGCGTTGTCGGGACAGGGGTGTACCAGCCCCAGCATTTT. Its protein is CSVVGTGVYQPQHF.

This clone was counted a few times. CDR3 in DNA: TGTGCCAGCAGTGAATTAAGGGGCTCGGGTGGCTACACCTTC. The encoded protein is CASSELRGSGGYTF. The chain couples TRBV25-1 to TRBJ1-2, with D tentatively TRBD1 (5 bases). This CDR3 has 14 residues. Germline CDR1 MGHDK, CDR2 SYGVNS. V dropped 1 base and J dropped 7 bases, with 13 bases sitting between them.

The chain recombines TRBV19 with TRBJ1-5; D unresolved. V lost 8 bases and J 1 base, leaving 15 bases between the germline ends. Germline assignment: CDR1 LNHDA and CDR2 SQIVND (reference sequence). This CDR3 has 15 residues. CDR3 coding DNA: TGTGCCAGTGATAGAGGGCAGTTGAGCAATCAGCCCCAGCATTTT. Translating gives CASDRGQLSNQPQHF. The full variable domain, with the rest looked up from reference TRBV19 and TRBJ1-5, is DGGITQSPKYLFRKEGQNVTLSCEQNLNHDAMYWYRQDPGQGLRLIYYSQIVNDFQKGDIAEGYSVSREKKESFPLTVTSAQKNPTAFYLCASDRGQLSNQPQHFGDGTRLSIL.

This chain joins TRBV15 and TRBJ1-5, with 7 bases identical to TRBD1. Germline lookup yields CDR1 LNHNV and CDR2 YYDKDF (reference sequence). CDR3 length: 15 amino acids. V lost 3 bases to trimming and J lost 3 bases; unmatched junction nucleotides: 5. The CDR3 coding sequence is TGTGCCACCAGCAGTGGACAGGTCAACAATCAGCCCCAGCATTTT. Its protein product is CATSSGQVNNQPQHF.

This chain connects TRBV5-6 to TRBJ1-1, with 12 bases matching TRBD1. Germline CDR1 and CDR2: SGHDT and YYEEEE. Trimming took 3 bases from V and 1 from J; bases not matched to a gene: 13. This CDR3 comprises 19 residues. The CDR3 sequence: CASSWPGQGAFRGNTEAFF. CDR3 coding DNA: TGTGCCAGCAGCTGGCCGGGACAGGGGGCCTTCCGTGGGAACACTGAAGCTTTCTTT. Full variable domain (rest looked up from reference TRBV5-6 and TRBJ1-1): DAGVTQSPTHLIKTRGQQVTLRCSPKSGHDTVSWYQQALGQGPQFIFQYYEEEERQRGNFPDRFSGHQFPNYSSELNVNALLLGDSALYLCASSWPGQGAFRGNTEAFFGQGTRLTVV.

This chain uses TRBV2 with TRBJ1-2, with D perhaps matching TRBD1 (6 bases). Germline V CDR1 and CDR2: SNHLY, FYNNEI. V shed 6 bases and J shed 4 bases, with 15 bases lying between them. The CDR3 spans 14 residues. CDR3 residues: CASRRKGTRYGYTF. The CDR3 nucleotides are TGTGCCAGCAGGAGAAAAGGGACACGCTATGGCTACACCTTC.

CDR3 region: CASSPLLAGDLETQYF. For the CDR3, the DNA is TGTGCCAGCAGCCCACTTCTAGCGGGAGATTTGGAGACCCAGTACTTC. The chain couples TRBV5-6 to TRBJ2-5; TRBD2 aligns across 10 bases. The CDR3 is 16 amino acids. Per germline, CDR1 SGHDT and CDR2 YYEEEE. V trimming: 4 bases; J trimming: 5 bases; junction bases outside the gene matches: 11.

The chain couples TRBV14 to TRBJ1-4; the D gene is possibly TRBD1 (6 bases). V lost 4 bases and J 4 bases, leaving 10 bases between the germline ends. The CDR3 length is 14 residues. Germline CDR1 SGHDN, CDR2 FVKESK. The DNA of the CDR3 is TGTGCCAGCAGCCGACAGGCCAATAATGAAAAACTGTTTTTT. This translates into CASSRQANNEKLFF. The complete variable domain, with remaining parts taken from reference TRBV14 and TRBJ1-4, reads EAGVTQFPSHSVIEKGQTVTLRCDPISGHDNLYWYRRVMGKEIKFLLHFVKESKQDESGMPNNRFLAERTGGTYSTLKVQPAELEDSGVYFCASSRQANNEKLFFGSGTQLSVL.